Below are 29 T cell receptor beta chains sequenced from a single sample in a study of cytomegalovirus exposure and HLA in healthy donors. PCR amplification relied on 60 Vbeta primers (plus 13 Jbeta primers). Sequenced by immunoSEQ multiplex PCR; TCRdb stores in-frame clones only, minus some. Of around 99,000 clones in the sample, less than 65% were seen once. Material: PBMCs. The origin of the receptors is a woman aged 25 to 39 in good health and CMV-seronegative.

This rearrangement joins TRBV11-2 to TRBJ1-2; 8 nucleotides line up with TRBD1. This CDR3 spans 14 amino acids. Germline assignment: CDR1 SGHAT and CDR2 FQNNGV. Losses at the gene ends were 5 bases for V and 5 bases for J; bases not matched to a gene: 7. This CDR3 is CASSLTGGPYGYTF. The CDR3 DNA reads as TGTGCCAGCAGCCTAACAGGGGGTCCTTATGGCTACACCTTC.

J is TRBJ1-5 and V is TRBV2; tentative D call: TRBD1 (5 bases). Trimming pared 8 bases from V and 0 bases from J, leaving 14 bases between. Germline V gene lookup returns CDR1 SNHLY and CDR2 FYNNEI. The CDR3 length is 15 residues. Written as DNA, the CDR3 is TGTGCCAGCGGGAGGGACCGAACTAGCAATCAGCCCCAGCATTTT. Translating gives CASGRDRTSNQPQHF.

This clone was found a few times. The chain couples TRBV10-2 to TRBJ2-1; 11 nucleotides agree with TRBD2. The germline gives CDR1 WSHSY, CDR2 SAAADI. With 6 bases clipped from V and 11 bases from J, the junction kept 6 bases outside the gene matches. The CDR3 loop spans 13 amino acids. The DNA of the CDR3 is TGCGCCAGCAGGCCCGGGACTAGCGGCCAGCAGTTCTTC. This translates into CASRPGTSGQQFF.

This chain joins TRBV5-6 and TRBJ2-7; 7 nucleotides line up with TRBD2. Germline values: CDR1 SGHDT, CDR2 YYEEEE. The CDR3 is 14 amino acids. V gave up 5 bases and J gave up 5 bases; unmatched junction bases: 10. This CDR3 reads CASSSMGGFDEQYF. The CDR3 DNA reads as TGTGCCAGCAGTTCTATGGGAGGGTTCGACGAGCAGTACTTC.

J is TRBJ1-6 and V is TRBV6-1; 9 positions agree with TRBD1. The V segment lost 4 bases and the J segment 0 bases; nucleotides outside the gene matches: 13. The CDR3 is 20 amino acids. The V gene's germline CDR1 is MNHNS and CDR2 SASEGT. This CDR3 reads CASSAFGGQGHSSYNSPLHF. The CDR3 nucleotides read TGTGCCAGCAGTGCCTTCGGGGGACAGGGACATAGCTCCTATAATTCACCCCTCCACTTT.

The chain uses TRBV19 and TRBJ1-4, with D perhaps TRBD1 (5 bases). V was shortened by 5 bases and J by 3 bases, with 13 bases between the two germline ends. CDR1 and CDR2 from the germline V gene are LNHDA and SQIVND (reference sequence). The CDR3 totals 15 residues. The CDR3 coding sequence is TGTGCCAGTAGTTCCGGGGGAAGTCCTAATGAAAAACTGTTTTTT. As protein: CASSSGGSPNEKLFF.

The chain joins TRBV4-1 to TRBJ2-7, with 10 nucleotides matching TRBD1. This CDR3 is built from 15 residues. The V segment lost 7 bases and the J segment 3 bases; nucleotides outside the gene matches: 9. The germline V gene encodes CDR1 MGHRA and CDR2 YSYEKL. CDR3 DNA: TGCGCCAGCAACCAGCCCGGGACAGGGGTCTACGAGCAGTACTTC. It is translated as CASNQPGTGVYEQYF.

The V and J genes are TRBV6-5 and TRBJ2-5; D perhaps matches TRBD2 (6 bases). The J call may be faulty, since TRBJ2-7 better matches the DNA end. The CDR3 sequence is 15 residues long. Germline CDR1 and CDR2: MNHEY and SVGAGI. The CDR3 DNA follows: TGTGCCAGCAGTTACATGGGGGGAGGACCGTACGAGCAGTACTTC. Translation gives CASSYMGGGPYEQYF.

The gene calls are TRBV28 and TRBJ2-3, with TRBD2 identical over 8 bases. Looked up from germline, CDR1 is MDHEN and CDR2 is SYDVKM. The CDR3 runs 16 residues. V trimming: 5 bases; J trimming: 3 bases; junction bases outside the gene matches: 10. CDR3 amino acids: CASSPSAGDQTDTQYF. As DNA, the CDR3 is TGTGCCAGCAGTCCTTCAGCGGGAGATCAGACAGATACGCAGTATTTT.

The chain has TRBV29-1 and TRBJ2-1; TRBD2 is a possible D gene (6 bases). Germline V gives CDR1 SQVTM, CDR2 ANQGSEA. The CDR3 contains 15 residues. Trimming took off 3 bases at V and 3 bases at J, with 15 bases between the two ends. The CDR3 sequence: CSVDTGDFFYNEQFF. The CDR3 bases are TGCAGCGTTGATACTGGGGACTTTTTCTACAATGAGCAGTTCTTC.

The sample holds a few counts of this clone. The rearrangement links TRBV7-9 to TRBJ2-3, with D unresolved. Looked up from germline, CDR1 is SEHNR and CDR2 is FQNEAQ (reference sequence). The V gene lost 4 bases and the J gene lost 4 bases, with 3 bases spanning the gap. The CDR3 loop spans 11 amino acids. The CDR3 DNA follows: TGTGCCAGCAGCTCGGCAGATACGCAGTATTTT. Translating it yields CASSSADTQYF.

This sequence joins TRBV5-6 and TRBJ1-1, with 8 bases that match TRBD1. Germline-derived CDR1 and CDR2 are SGHDT and YYEEEE. Losses at the gene ends were 2 bases for V and 5 bases for J; bases not matched to a gene: 2. This CDR3 comprises 13 residues. CDR3: CASSFTGGTEAFF. CDR3 nucleotide sequence: TGTGCCAGCAGCTTTACAGGGGGTACTGAAGCTTTCTTT.

In DNA form, the CDR3 reads TGTGCCAGCAGTGCCCTAGACAGGGTGGCCAAAAACATTCAGTACTTC. Residues: CASSALDRVAKNIQYF. The chain recombines TRBV6-1 with TRBJ2-4; 7 bases agree with TRBD1. With V trimmed by 4 bases and J by 1 base, 7 bases remained unmatched. Germline CDR1 MNHNS, CDR2 SASEGT. This CDR3 contains 16 residues.

The V gene is TRBV6-1, the J gene TRBJ1-5; 7 positions match TRBD1. With V trimmed by 1 base and J by 3 bases, 6 bases remained unmatched. The CDR3 covers 16 residues. Germline lookup yields CDR1 MNHNS and CDR2 SASEGT. The CDR3 DNA follows: TGTGCCAGCAGTGAAGAAGACAGGGTAGTCAATCAGCCCCAGCATTTT. The encoded protein is CASSEEDRVVNQPQHF.

This clone occurred once. The J gene is TRBJ1-6, the V gene TRBV4-1; 10 nucleotides agree with TRBD1. V was clipped by 1 base and J by 0 bases; unmatched bases: 3. This CDR3 has 18 amino acids. The germline CDR1 and CDR2 sequences are MGHRA and YSYEKL. The CDR3: CASSQGTGGGSYNSPLHF. The CDR3 DNA reads TGCGCCAGCAGCCAAGGGACAGGGGGTGGCTCCTATAATTCACCCCTCCACTTT.

This sequence joins TRBV9 and TRBJ1-4, with 7 positions matching TRBD1. The CDR3 covers 15 residues. The ends lost 0 bases at V and 8 bases at J; junction bases unmatched: 7. Germline-derived CDR1 and CDR2 are SGDLS and YYNGEE. The DNA of the CDR3 is TGTGCCAGCAGCGTAGAGGCCAGGGGGGAGGAAAAACTGTTTTTT. Translated, it gives CASSVEARGEEKLFF.

In this sample, this clone turned up a few times. V gene TRBV10-3 combines with J gene TRBJ2-2; weak D call: TRBD1 (6 bases). The CDR3 is made up of 14 amino acids. V was trimmed by 2 bases and J by 5 bases, leaving 9 bases between them. Germline-derived CDR1 and CDR2 are ENHRY and SYGVKD. CDR3 sequence reads: CAISENTGTGELFF. The CDR3 region has the DNA TGTGCCATCAGTGAGAACACAGGGACCGGGGAGCTGTTTTTT.

This clone was counted a single time. This chain connects TRBV19 to TRBJ1-1; D unclear. CDR1 LNHDA and CDR2 SQIVND come from the germline V gene (reference sequence). This CDR3 has 14 residues. With 3 bases removed from V and 1 base from J, the gap between germline ends came to 9 bases. The DNA of the CDR3 is TGTGCCAGTAGTATTTGGGAGGGGAACACTGAAGCTTTCTTT. Protein: CASSIWEGNTEAFF.

The chain carries TRBV10-3 and TRBJ1-2; TRBD1 matches 9 bases. There are 17 residues in the CDR3. Germline trimming cut 2 bases from V and 4 bases from J; bases unmatched to any gene: 11. Germline V gene data show CDR1 as ENHRY and CDR2 as SYGVKD. The CDR3 DNA sequence: TGTGCCATCAGTGAGCTCTGGGGGGACAGGGACCTCTATGGCTACACCTTC. Translated: CAISELWGDRDLYGYTF.

This clone was counted between two and nine times. The genes are TRBV19 and TRBJ2-1; 15 positions match TRBD2. CDR3 length equals 14 residues. With V trimmed by 7 bases and J by 11 bases, 6 bases remained unmatched. Germline V CDR1 and CDR2: LNHDA, SQIVND (reference sequence). CDR3 region: CASTSGLAGGQQFF. CDR3 sequence (DNA): TGTGCCAGTACCTCGGGACTAGCGGGGGGCCAGCAGTTCTTC.

Turning to this clone: Other DNA sequences in this specimen translate into the identical CDR3. This chain connects TRBV7-2 to TRBJ2-7; 9 bases are shared with TRBD2. V trimming: 0 bases; J trimming: 0 bases; junction bases outside the gene matches: 0. CDR1 is SGHTA and CDR2 is FQGNSA in the germline V gene. The CDR3 covers 15 residues. This chain's CDR3 is CASSLASGSSYEQYF. In DNA, the CDR3 is TGTGCCAGCAGCTTAGCTAGCGGGAGCTCCTACGAGCAGTACTTC.

The chain carries TRBV5-1 and TRBJ2-7; no clear D gene. Germline V gene lookup returns CDR1 SGHRS and CDR2 YFSETQ. The CDR3 spans 12 residues. Deletions cut 5 bases from V and 5 bases from J, with 11 bases between. CDR3 amino acids: CASSVAAHEQYF. CDR3 nucleotides: TGCGCCAGCAGTGTCGCGGCGCACGAGCAGTACTTC.

The J gene is TRBJ1-2, the V gene TRBV27; 9 bases align to TRBD1. Looked up from germline, CDR1 is MNHEY and CDR2 is SMNVEV (reference sequence). The CDR3 totals 17 residues. V was clipped by 1 base and J by 1 base; unmatched bases: 7. This CDR3 reads CASSLYPRDRVNYGYTF. In DNA form, the CDR3 reads TGTGCCAGCAGTTTATACCCGAGGGACAGGGTTAACTATGGCTACACCTTC.

The genes are TRBV11-3 and TRBJ2-1, with TRBD2 matching 8 bases. This CDR3 spans 15 amino acids. Trimming removed 5 bases from V and 8 bases from J; junction bases left unmatched: 11. CDR1 SGHNT and CDR2 YENEEA come from the germline V gene. The CDR3 DNA is TGTGCCAGCAGCCCAAGGGTAGCGGGACGGGATGAGCAGTTCTTC. This encodes CASSPRVAGRDEQFF.

V is TRBV29-1 and J is TRBJ1-1, with TRBD1 as a possible D gene (5 bases). V shed 1 base and J shed 11 bases, with 14 bases lying between them. Germline lookup yields CDR1 SQVTM and CDR2 ANQGSEA. There are 12 residues in the CDR3. The CDR3 DNA reads as TGCAGCGTTGAAGCCCCCCGGGGGACGGCTTTCTTT. This sequence encodes CSVEAPRGTAFF. Full variable domain (remainder filled in from reference TRBV29-1 and TRBJ1-1): SAVISQKPSRDICQRGTSLTIQCQVDSQVTMMFWYRQQPGQSLTLIATANQGSEATYESGFVIDKFPISRPNLTFSTLTVSNMSPEDSSIYLCSVEAPRGTAFFGQGTRLTVV.

This clone has only a few counts. The chain joins TRBV7-9 to TRBJ2-1, with D maybe TRBD1 (5 bases). The CDR3 has 14 amino acids. Germline lookup yields CDR1 SEHNR and CDR2 FQNEAQ (reference sequence). The V end lost 5 bases, the J end lost 7 bases, and 15 bases lay between the germline ends. The CDR3, as DNA: TGTGCCAGCAGCCTACAGGCCCACTTGAATGAGCAGTTCTTC. Its translation is CASSLQAHLNEQFF.

V and J are TRBV21-1 and TRBJ2-3; the D segment call TRBD2 is taken from the table without a DNA check. TRBV21-1 is marked as a pseudogene. The CDR3 has 16 amino acids. The chain's CDR3 is CASSKALGLVSDTQYF. The CDR3 nucleotides read TGTGCCAGCAGCAAAGCGTTGGGACTAGTCTCAGATACGCAGTATTTT.

This sequence joins TRBV4-1 and TRBJ1-1, with TRBD1 identical over 7 bases. From germline, CDR1 is MGHRA and CDR2 YSYEKL. V shed 4 bases and J 1 base; nucleotides not matched to a gene: 3. The CDR3 contains 14 residues. The CDR3 reads CASSPGGANTEAFF. In DNA form, the CDR3 reads TGCGCCAGCAGCCCAGGGGGAGCGAACACTGAAGCTTTCTTT.

This rearrangement joins TRBV5-1 to TRBJ2-7, with D tentatively TRBD1 (7 bases). Germline loops: CDR1 SGHRS, CDR2 YFSETQ. The V end lost 0 bases, the J end lost 3 bases, and 10 bases lay between the germline ends. CDR3 size: 14 residues. The CDR3 DNA reads as TGCGCCAGCAGCTTGGCAGGGGGAGGCTACGAGCAGTACTTC. Amino acid sequence: CASSLAGGGYEQYF.